The 16 T cell receptor beta chains given below trace back to one sample, sequenced in a study of T cell responses to AZD1222 COVID-19 vaccine. Some clones are missing from TCRdb's copy, which holds only in-frame ones; the method was immunoSEQ multiplex PCR. The sample carries tens of thousands of clones, about 77% recorded once. The specimen comprised peripheral blood, sampled on day 0 of AZD1222 vaccination. The source is an adult in good health.

This clone was detected a few times. This rearrangement joins TRBV2 to TRBJ2-1, with D tentatively TRBD1 or TRBD2 (5 bases each). This CDR3 has 14 residues. The germline V and J ends were trimmed by 8 bases and 6 bases, with 17 bases remaining between them. CDR1 and CDR2 (germline): SNHLY, FYNNEI. The CDR3 protein is CASGRGLGTNEQFF. As DNA, the CDR3 is TGTGCCAGCGGAAGGGGATTGGGGACCAATGAGCAGTTCTTC.

V usage is TRBV27 and J usage is TRBJ1-4; D ambiguous. The CDR3 length is 15 residues. Germline lookup yields CDR1 MNHEY and CDR2 SMNVEV (reference sequence). V shed 0 bases and J shed 7 bases, with 12 bases lying between them. Here the CDR3 reads CASSLSATGLEKLFF. The CDR3 DNA reads TGTGCCAGCAGTTTATCGGCCACCGGACTTGAAAAACTGTTTTTT.

The J gene is TRBJ1-6, the V gene TRBV9; 7 bases are a match to TRBD1. The CDR3 runs 13 residues. The junction had 0 bases not matched to a gene; V was cut back by 2 bases and J by 7 bases. Germline V CDR1 and CDR2: SGDLS, YYNGEE. CDR3 sequence reads: CASSVTGNSPLHF. In DNA form, the CDR3 reads TGTGCCAGCAGCGTGACAGGGAATTCACCCCTCCACTTT.

The chain uses TRBV5-5 and TRBJ1-6; D remains ambiguous. Per germline, CDR1 SGHKS and CDR2 YYEKEE (reference sequence). There are 16 residues in the CDR3. Trimming cost V 0 bases and J 6 bases, with 13 bases left between them. The DNA for the CDR3 is TGTGCCAGCAGCTTGGGGGCGAGGGCCACTAATTCACCCCTCCACTTT. This encodes CASSLGARATNSPLHF.

The chain combines TRBV20-1 with TRBJ1-2; D uncertain. The CDR3 runs 14 residues. The V gene lost 3 bases and the J gene lost 8 bases, with 19 bases spanning the gap. Germline assignment: CDR1 DFQATT and CDR2 SNEGSKA (reference sequence). The CDR3 sequence: CSASSPGISYGYTF. CDR3 nucleotides: TGCAGTGCTAGTTCTCCCGGGATTTCGTACGGCTACACCTTC.

This clone was seen a handful of times. V usage is TRBV14 and J usage is TRBJ2-1; D not certain. CDR1 is SGHDN, CDR2 FVKESK, per germline. V was shortened by 1 base and J by 3 bases, with 4 bases between the two germline ends. The CDR3 consists of 13 residues. The CDR3: CASSQVRYNEQFF. The CDR3 DNA follows: TGTGCCAGCAGCCAAGTTCGCTACAATGAGCAGTTCTTC.

The rearrangement uses TRBV5-8 and TRBJ1-5, with 7 bases matching TRBD1. This CDR3 has 14 residues. The J segment lost 3 bases and the V segment lost 4 bases, leaving 4 bases of the junction unmatched. The germline V gene has CDR1 SGHTS and CDR2 YDEGEE. Written as DNA, the CDR3 is TGTGCCAGCAGCGCGGGACAGCTCAATCAGCCCCAGCATTTT. Its translation: CASSAGQLNQPQHF.

The genes are TRBV5-6 and TRBJ1-2; D remains unclear. The CDR3 length is 17 residues. With 0 bases removed from V and 2 bases from J, the gap between germline ends came to 17 bases. The V gene's germline CDR1 is SGHDT and CDR2 YYEEEE. CDR3 sequence (DNA): TGTGCCAGCAGCTTGGATCCCACCCAGGAGCGAAACTATGGCTACACCTTC. Translating it yields CASSLDPTQERNYGYTF.

The chain employs TRBV24-1 and TRBJ1-1, with unresolved D. V lost 6 bases and J lost 0, with 16 bases in between. CDR1 is KGHDR and CDR2 is SFDVKD in the germline V gene. This CDR3 comprises 16 residues. CDR3: CATSFAGVYMNTEAFF. In DNA form, the CDR3 reads TGTGCCACCAGTTTCGCCGGAGTCTACATGAACACTGAAGCTTTCTTT.

V and J are TRBV5-1 and TRBJ2-1; D possibly corresponds to TRBD2 (5 bases). CDR1 and CDR2 (germline): SGHRS, YFSETQ. V lost 4 bases, J lost 4 bases, and 18 bases lay in between. The CDR3 length is 16 residues. CDR3 amino acids: CASSGGLVARYNEQFF. DNA for the CDR3: TGCGCCAGCAGCGGCGGGTTGGTGGCAAGATACAATGAGCAGTTCTTC.

The V gene is TRBV4-1, the J gene TRBJ1-1; the match to TRBD1 covers 10 bases. V lost 7 bases to trimming and J lost 4 bases; unmatched junction nucleotides: 6. The CDR3 length is 14 residues. Germline V gives CDR1 MGHRA, CDR2 YSYEKL. CDR3 in amino acids: CASIRDRGRTEAFF. The CDR3, as DNA: TGCGCCAGCATCCGGGACAGGGGACGCACTGAAGCTTTCTTT.

This clone was seen a single time. The V and J genes are TRBV24-1 and TRBJ2-3; 9 nucleotides match TRBD1. V was pared by 10 bases and J by 0 bases, with 4 bases of the junction left unmatched. In germline, CDR1 is KGHDR, CDR2 SFDVKD. The CDR3 sequence is 14 residues long. CDR3: CATAGTGSTDTQYF. Here the CDR3 DNA reads TGTGCCACTGCCGGGACAGGGAGCACAGATACGCAGTATTTT.

Notes on this clone: Within the sample, other DNA sequences also encode this same CDR3. This chain links TRBV6-5 with TRBJ2-5, with 7 positions matching TRBD2. The CDR3 is 13 residues long. Per the germline V gene, CDR1 is MNHEY and CDR2 is SVGAGI. J lost 3 bases, V lost 7 bases, and 5 bases had no gene match. The CDR3 sequence: CASTPGGKETQYF. CDR3 bases: TGTGCCAGCACCCCGGGGGGTAAAGAGACCCAGTACTTC.

This chain joins TRBV7-2 and TRBJ1-2, with 9 positions matching TRBD1. Germline trimming cut 6 bases from V and 4 bases from J; bases unmatched to any gene: 15. Germline lookup yields CDR1 SGHTA and CDR2 FQGNSA. The CDR3 is made up of 17 amino acids. CDR3 amino acids: CASRSPGQGKDAYGYTF. CDR3 nucleotides: TGTGCCAGCAGAAGTCCGGGACAGGGAAAAGATGCCTATGGCTACACCTTC.

This clone was recorded once. The V gene is TRBV5-6, the J gene TRBJ2-6; D remains unclear. The CDR3 has 12 amino acids. Germline-derived CDR1 and CDR2 are SGHDT and YYEEEE. V dropped 0 bases and J dropped 10 bases, with 5 bases sitting between them. CDR3 in amino acids: CASSLGPNVLTF. CDR3 nucleotide sequence: TGTGCCAGCAGCTTGGGCCCGAACGTCCTGACTTTC.

The chain joins TRBV10-2 to TRBJ2-5; D perhaps matches TRBD1 (5 bases). CDR1 and CDR2 from the germline V gene are WSHSY and SAAADI. The CDR3 runs 12 residues. Trimming shortened V by 6 bases and J by 2 bases, and 7 bases separated the two germline ends. For the CDR3, the DNA is TGCGCCAGCAGGCAGGGACAAGAGACCCAGTACTTC. This codes for CASRQGQETQYF.